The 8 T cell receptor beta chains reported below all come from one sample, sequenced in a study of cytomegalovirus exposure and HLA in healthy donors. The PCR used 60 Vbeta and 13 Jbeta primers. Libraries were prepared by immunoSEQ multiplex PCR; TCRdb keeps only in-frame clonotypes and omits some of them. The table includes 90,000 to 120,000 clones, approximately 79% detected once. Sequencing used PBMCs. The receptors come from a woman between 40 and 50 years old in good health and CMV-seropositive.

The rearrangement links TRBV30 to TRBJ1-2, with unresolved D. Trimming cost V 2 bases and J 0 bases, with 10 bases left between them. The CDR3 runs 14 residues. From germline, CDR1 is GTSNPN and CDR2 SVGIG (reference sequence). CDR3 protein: CAWSKAGANYGYTF. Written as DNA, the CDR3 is TGTGCCTGGAGTAAAGCTGGAGCTAACTATGGCTACACCTTC.

The CDR3 is CAGKGQPGAGELFF. The CDR3 DNA is TGTGCCGGGAAGGGACAGCCAGGGGCCGGGGAGCTGTTTTTT. The chain employs TRBV30 and TRBJ2-2, with 7 positions matching TRBD1. This CDR3 spans 14 amino acids. Germline V gene data show CDR1 as GTSNPN and CDR2 as SVGIG (reference sequence). V lost 8 bases and J lost 6; bases outside the gene matches: 12.

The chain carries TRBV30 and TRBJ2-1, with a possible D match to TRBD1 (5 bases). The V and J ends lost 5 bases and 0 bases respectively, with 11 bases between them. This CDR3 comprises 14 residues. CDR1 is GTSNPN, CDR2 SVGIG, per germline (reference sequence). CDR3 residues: CAWGAYPSYNEQFF. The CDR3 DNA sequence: TGTGCCTGGGGGGCTTATCCCTCCTACAATGAGCAGTTCTTC.

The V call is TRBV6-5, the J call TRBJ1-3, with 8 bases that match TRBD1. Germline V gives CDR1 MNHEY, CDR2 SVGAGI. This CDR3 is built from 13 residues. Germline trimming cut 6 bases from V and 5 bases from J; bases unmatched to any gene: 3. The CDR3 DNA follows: TGTGCCAGCAGGGACAGGGTTAGAAACACCATATATTTT. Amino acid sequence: CASRDRVRNTIYF.

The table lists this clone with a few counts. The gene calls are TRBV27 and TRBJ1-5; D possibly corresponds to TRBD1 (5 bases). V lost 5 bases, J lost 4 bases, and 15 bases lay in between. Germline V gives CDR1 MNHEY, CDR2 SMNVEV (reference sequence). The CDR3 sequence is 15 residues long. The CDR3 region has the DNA TGTGCCAGCAGTCTCGGGACGAGCGGGAATCAGCCCCAGCATTTT. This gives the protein CASSLGTSGNQPQHF.

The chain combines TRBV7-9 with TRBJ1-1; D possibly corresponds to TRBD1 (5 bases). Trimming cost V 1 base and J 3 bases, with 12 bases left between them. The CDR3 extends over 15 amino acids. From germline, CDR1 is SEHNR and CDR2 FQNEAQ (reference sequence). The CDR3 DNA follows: TGTGCCAGCAGCTTAGTAAAAGGGGCGGACACTGAAGCTTTCTTT. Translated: CASSLVKGADTEAFF.

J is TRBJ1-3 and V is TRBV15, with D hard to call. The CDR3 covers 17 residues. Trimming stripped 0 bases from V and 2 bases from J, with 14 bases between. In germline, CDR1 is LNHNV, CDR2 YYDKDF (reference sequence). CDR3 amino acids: CATSRDPRTRAGNTIYF. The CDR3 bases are TGTGCCACCAGCAGAGATCCCAGGACTAGGGCTGGAAACACCATATATTTT.

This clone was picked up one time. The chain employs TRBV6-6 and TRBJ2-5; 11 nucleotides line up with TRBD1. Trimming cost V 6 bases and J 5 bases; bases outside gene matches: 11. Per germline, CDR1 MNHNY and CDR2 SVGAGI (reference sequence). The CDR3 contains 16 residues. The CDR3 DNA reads TGTGCCAGCAGACAGCCCGTGGGACAGGGGGATGAGACCCAGTACTTC. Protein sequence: CASRQPVGQGDETQYF.